The clone carrying this T cell receptor (beta chain) was seen repeatedly, ten times or more. What it binds is unknown. The data were taken from a study of early T cells in non-severe SARS-CoV-2 infection. Overall study context: Sequenced bulk RNA came from whole blood that was unsorted, and chains were unpaired. Points from the study as a whole: Missing private and CD4 specificities, VDJdb matching favored anti-spike CD8 responses.

Tagging with unique molecular identifiers was applied to individual cDNA molecules. One entry per CDR3 protein results from TCRdb running MiXCR on the 5' RACE reads. The sample consists of tens of thousands of distinct CDR3 sequences, about 9.4% of them appearing once. V was trimmed by 0 bases and J by 6 bases, leaving 15 bases between them. Germline V gives CDR1 SGDLS, CDR2 YYNGEE. The CDR3 consists of 16 residues. The receptor was derived from an adult who was a healthcare worker with PCR-confirmed SARS-CoV-2 infection or an uninfected control (not recorded which). Sequencing was performed on whole blood. The chain links TRBV9 to TRBJ2-2; a possible D gene is TRBD2 (6 bases). The DNA for the CDR3 is TGTGCCAGCAGCGTAGTAGTAGCGAGCGGGCCCGGGGAGCTGTTTTTT. Encoded protein: CASSVVVASGPGELFF.